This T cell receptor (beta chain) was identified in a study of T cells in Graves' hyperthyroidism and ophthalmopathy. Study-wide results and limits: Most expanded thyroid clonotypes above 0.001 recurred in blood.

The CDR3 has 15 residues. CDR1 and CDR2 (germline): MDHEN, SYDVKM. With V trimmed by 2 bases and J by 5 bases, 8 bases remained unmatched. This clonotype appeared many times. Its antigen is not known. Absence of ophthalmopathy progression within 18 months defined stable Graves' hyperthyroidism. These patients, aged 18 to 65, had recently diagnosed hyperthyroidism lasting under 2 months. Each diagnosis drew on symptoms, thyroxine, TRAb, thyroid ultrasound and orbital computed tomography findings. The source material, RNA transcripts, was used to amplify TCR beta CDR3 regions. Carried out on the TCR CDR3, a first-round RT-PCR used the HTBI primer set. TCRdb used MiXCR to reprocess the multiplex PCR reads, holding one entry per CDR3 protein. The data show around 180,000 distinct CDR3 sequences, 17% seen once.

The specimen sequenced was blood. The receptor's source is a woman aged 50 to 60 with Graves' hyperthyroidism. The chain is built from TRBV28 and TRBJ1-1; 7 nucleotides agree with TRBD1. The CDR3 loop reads CASSLPNHRGTEAFF. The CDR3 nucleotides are TGTGCCAGCAGTTTACCCAACCACAGGGGAACTGAAGCTTTCTTT.